This TCR beta chain was documented in a study of Ad26.COV2.S vaccination and SARS-CoV-2 variants. Profiling relied on immunoSEQ multiplex PCR, and the TCRdb table lists in-frame clones only, not all of them. The repertoire includes approximately 460,000 clones, roughly nine tenths of them detected once, and more than 1.5% sits in the top ten. The treatment was: around 19 received Ad26.COV2.S at low or high dose, single or two shots; a few received placebo; per-sample allocation not given. Specimens were obtained on day 63 following the first vaccine or placebo injection. An Ad26 vector carrying the Wuhan-strain SARS-CoV-2 spike served as the vaccine. The CDR3 spans 13 residues. The V end was cut by 8 bases, the J end by 7 bases, with 17 bases between. Germline values: CDR1 LGHDT, CDR2 YNNKEL (reference sequence).

J is TRBJ2-5 and V is TRBV3-1 (or the pseudogene TRBV3-2), with D hard to call. The sequencing here drew on peripheral blood, taken in a trial of Ad26.COV2.S vaccine versus placebo. This receptor was taken from a person between 18 and 59 years old who received the Ad26.COV2.S COVID-19 vaccine or a placebo. The DNA for the CDR3 is TGTGCCAGCTTCCGGGCCCCAGGCCTGACCCAGTACTTC. Translated: CASFRAPGLTQYF.